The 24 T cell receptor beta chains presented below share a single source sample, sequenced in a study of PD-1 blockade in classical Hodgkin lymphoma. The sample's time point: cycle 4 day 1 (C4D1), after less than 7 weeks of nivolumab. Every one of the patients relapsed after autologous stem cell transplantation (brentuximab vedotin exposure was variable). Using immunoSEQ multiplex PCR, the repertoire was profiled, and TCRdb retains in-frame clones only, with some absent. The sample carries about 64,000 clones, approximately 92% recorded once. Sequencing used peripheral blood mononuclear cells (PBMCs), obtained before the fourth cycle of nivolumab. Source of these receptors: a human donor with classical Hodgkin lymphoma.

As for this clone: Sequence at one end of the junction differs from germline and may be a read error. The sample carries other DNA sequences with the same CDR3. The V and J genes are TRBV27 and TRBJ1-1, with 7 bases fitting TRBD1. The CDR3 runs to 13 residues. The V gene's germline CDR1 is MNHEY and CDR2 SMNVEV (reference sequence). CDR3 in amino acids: CASRATDRAEAFF. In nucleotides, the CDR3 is TGTGCCAGCAGAGCAACTGACAGGGCTGAAGCCTTCTTT.

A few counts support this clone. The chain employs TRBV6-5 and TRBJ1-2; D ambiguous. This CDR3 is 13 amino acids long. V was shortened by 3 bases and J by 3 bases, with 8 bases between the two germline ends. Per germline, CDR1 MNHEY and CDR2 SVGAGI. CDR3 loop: CASSYGKYYGYTF. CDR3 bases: TGTGCCAGCAGTTATGGAAAATACTATGGCTACACCTTC.

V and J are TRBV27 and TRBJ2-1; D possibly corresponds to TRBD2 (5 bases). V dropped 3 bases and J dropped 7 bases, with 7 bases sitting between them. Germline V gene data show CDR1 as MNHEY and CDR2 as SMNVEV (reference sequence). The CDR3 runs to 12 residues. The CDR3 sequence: CASSLTGNEQFF. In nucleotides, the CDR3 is TGTGCCAGCAGTTTGACGGGGAATGAGCAGTTCTTC.

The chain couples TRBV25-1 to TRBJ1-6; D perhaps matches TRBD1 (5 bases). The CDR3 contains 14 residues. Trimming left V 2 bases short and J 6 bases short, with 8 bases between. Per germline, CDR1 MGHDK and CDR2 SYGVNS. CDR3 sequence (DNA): TGTGCCAGCAGTGAAGTCCAGGGTAATTCACCCCTCCACTTT. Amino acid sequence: CASSEVQGNSPLHF. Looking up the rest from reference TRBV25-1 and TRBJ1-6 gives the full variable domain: EADIYQTPRYLVIGTGKKITLECSQTMGHDKMYWYQQDPGMELHLIHYSYGVNSTEKGDLSSESTVSRIRTEHFPLTLESARPSHTSQYLCASSEVQGNSPLHFGNGTRLTVT.

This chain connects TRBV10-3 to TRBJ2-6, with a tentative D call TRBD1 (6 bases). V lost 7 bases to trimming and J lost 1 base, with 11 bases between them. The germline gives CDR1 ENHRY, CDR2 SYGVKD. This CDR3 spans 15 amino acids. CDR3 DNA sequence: TGTGCCATCACTCGGACAGTATCTGGGGCCAACGTCCTGACTTTC. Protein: CAITRTVSGANVLTF.

The CDR3 bases are TGTGCCAGCAGCTCGAACCACAGGGACAATGAGCAGTTCTTC. Its translation: CASSSNHRDNEQFF. The chain joins TRBV5-4 to TRBJ2-1; TRBD1 is a possible D gene (6 bases). The V end lost 3 bases, the J end lost 5 bases, and 12 bases lay between the germline ends. The length of the CDR3 is 14 residues. CDR1 is SGHNT and CDR2 is YYREEE in the germline V gene (reference sequence).

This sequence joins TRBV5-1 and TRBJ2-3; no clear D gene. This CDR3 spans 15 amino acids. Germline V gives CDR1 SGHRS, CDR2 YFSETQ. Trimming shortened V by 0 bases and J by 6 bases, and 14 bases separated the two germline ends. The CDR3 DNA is TGCGCCAGCAGCTTGGAGTCCAGAGTCAGGGATACGCAGTATTTT. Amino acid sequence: CASSLESRVRDTQYF.

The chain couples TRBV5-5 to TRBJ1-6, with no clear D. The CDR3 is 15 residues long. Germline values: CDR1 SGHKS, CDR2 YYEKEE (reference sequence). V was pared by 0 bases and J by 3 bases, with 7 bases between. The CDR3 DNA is TGTGCCAGCAGCTTGGTGGGTCTCTATAATTCACCCCTCCACTTT. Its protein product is CASSLVGLYNSPLHF.

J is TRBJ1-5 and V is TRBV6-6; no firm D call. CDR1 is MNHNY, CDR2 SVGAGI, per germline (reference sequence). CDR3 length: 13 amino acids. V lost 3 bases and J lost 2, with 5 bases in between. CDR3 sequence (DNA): TGTGCCAGCAGTTATCTAGGCAATCAGCCCCAGCATTTT. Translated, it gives CASSYLGNQPQHF.

DNA for the CDR3: TGTGCCAGCAGTAGGTCTAGGCACTACGAGCAGTACTTC. Protein product: CASSRSRHYEQYF. This rearrangement joins TRBV27 to TRBJ2-7, with D uncertain. Germline V gene lookup returns CDR1 MNHEY and CDR2 SMNVEV (reference sequence). Trimming pared 5 bases from V and 3 bases from J, leaving 11 bases between. CDR3 length: 13 amino acids.

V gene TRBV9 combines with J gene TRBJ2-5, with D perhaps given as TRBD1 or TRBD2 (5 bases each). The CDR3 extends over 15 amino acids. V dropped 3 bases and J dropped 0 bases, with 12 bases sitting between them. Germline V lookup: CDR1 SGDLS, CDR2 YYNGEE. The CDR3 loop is CASSGWGRNQETQYF. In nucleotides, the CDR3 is TGTGCCAGCAGCGGGTGGGGACGGAACCAAGAGACCCAGTACTTC. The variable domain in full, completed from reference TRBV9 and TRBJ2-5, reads DSGVTQTPKHLITATGQRVTLRCSPRSGDLSVYWYQQSLDQGLQFLIQYYNGEERAKGNILERFSAQQFPDLHSELNLSSLELGDSALYFCASSGWGRNQETQYFGPGTRLLVL.

The CDR3 region is CASSPDREGNEQFF. CDR3 DNA sequence: TGTGCCAGCAGCCCGGACAGGGAGGGCAATGAGCAGTTCTTC. This chain links TRBV28 with TRBJ2-1, with a tentative D call TRBD1 (8 bases). The V gene's germline CDR1 is MDHEN and CDR2 SYDVKM. The V end was cut by 6 bases, the J end by 6 bases, with 15 bases between. CDR3 length: 14 residues.

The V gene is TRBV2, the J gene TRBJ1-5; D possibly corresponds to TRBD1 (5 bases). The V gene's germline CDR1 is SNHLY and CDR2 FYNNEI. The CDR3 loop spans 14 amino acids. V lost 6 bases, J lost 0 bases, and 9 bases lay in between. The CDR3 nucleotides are TGTGCCAGCAGGGGGGGATATAGCAATCAGCCCCAGCATTTT. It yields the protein CASRGGYSNQPQHF.

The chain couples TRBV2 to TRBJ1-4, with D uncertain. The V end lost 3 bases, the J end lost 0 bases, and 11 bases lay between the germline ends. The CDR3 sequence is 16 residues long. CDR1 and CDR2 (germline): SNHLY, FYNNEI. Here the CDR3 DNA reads TGTGCCAGCAGTGACCCACTGAAAGCAACTAATGAAAAACTGTTTTTT. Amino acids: CASSDPLKATNEKLFF.

CDR3 sequence reads: CASSLNGAEAIQYF. The CDR3 nucleotides read TGTGCCAGCAGTCTCAACGGGGCCGAGGCCATTCAGTACTTC. The J gene is TRBJ2-4, the V gene TRBV28, with D perhaps given as TRBD1 or TRBD2 (5 bases each). Germline-derived CDR1 and CDR2 are MDHEN and SYDVKM. With 5 bases removed from V and 9 bases from J, the gap between germline ends came to 17 bases. This CDR3 is 14 amino acids long. The variable domain in full, with the rest retrieved from reference TRBV28 and TRBJ2-4, is DVKVTQSSRYLVKRTGEKVFLECVQDMDHENMFWYRQDPGLGLRLIYFSYDVKMKEKGDIPEGYSVSREKKERFSLILESASTNQTSMYLCASSLNGAEAIQYFGAGTRLSVL.

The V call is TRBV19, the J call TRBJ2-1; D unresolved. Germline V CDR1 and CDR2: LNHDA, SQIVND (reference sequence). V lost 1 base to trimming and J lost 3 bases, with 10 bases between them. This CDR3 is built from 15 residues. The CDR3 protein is CASSIGLDVYNEQFF. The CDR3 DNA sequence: TGTGCCAGTAGTATAGGTCTGGACGTCTACAATGAGCAGTTCTTC.

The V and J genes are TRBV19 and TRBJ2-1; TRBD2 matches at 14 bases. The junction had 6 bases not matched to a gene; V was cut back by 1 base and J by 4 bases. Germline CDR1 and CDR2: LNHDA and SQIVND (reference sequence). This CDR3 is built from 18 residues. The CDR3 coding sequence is TGTGCCAGTAGTATAGTCGGACTAGCGGGGGGCATGTACAATGAGCAGTTCTTC. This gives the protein CASSIVGLAGGMYNEQFF.

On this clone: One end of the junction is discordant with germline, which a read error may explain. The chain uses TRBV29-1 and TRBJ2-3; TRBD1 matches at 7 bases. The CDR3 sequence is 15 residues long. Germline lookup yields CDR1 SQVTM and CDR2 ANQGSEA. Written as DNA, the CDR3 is TGCAGCCCACGATTAAGGGGGCACCCCACAGATACGAAGTATTTT. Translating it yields CSPRLRGHPTDTKYF.

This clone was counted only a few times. The CDR3 is CASSLGVRGDEQFF. The CDR3 DNA sequence: TGTGCCAGCAGCTTAGGTGTCAGGGGGGATGAGCAGTTCTTC. The V call is TRBV11-2, the J call TRBJ2-1; tentative D call: TRBD1 (7 bases). CDR1 is SGHAT and CDR2 is FQNNGV in the germline V gene. The CDR3 is 14 residues long. V was shortened by 1 base and J by 8 bases, with 12 bases between the two germline ends.

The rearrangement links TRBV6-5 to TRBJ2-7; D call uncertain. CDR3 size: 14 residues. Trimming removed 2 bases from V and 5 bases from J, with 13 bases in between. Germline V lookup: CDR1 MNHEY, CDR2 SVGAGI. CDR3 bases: TGTGCCAGCAGTTACGGCGCCGAGAAAAACGAGCAGTACTTC. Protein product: CASSYGAEKNEQYF.

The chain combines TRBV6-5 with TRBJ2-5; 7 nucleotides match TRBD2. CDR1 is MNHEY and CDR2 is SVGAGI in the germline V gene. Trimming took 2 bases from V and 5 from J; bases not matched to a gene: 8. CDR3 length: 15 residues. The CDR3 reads CASSYHTSESETQYF. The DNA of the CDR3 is TGTGCCAGCAGTTACCATACTAGCGAGTCGGAGACCCAGTACTTC.

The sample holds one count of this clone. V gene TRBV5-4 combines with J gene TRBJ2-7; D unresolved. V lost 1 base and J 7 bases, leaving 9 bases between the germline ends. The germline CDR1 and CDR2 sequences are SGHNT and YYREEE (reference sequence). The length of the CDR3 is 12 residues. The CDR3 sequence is CASSLWGNEQYF. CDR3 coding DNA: TGTGCCAGCAGCTTGTGGGGAAATGAGCAGTACTTC.

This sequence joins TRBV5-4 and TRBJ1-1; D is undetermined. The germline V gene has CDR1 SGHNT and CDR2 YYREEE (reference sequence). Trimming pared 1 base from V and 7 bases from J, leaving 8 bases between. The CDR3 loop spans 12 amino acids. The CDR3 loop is CASSLFSDEAFF. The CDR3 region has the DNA TGTGCCAGCAGCTTGTTCAGTGATGAAGCTTTCTTT. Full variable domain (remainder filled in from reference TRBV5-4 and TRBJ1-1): ETGVTQSPTHLIKTRGQQVTLRCSSQSGHNTVSWYQQALGQGPQFIFQYYREEENGRGNFPPRFSGLQFPNYSSELNVNALELDDSALYLCASSLFSDEAFFGQGTRLTVV.

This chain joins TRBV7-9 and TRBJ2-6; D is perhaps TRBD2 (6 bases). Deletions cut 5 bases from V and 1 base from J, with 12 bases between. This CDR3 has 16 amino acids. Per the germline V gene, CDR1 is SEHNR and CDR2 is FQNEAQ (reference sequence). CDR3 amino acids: CASSPRERSGANVLTF. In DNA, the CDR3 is TGTGCCAGCAGCCCCCGGGAGAGGTCTGGGGCCAACGTCCTGACTTTC.